This TCR beta chain originates from a study of T cells in Graves' hyperthyroidism and ophthalmopathy. Regarding the study as a whole: Ophthalmopathy got predicted by the model a median approximately 6.3 months before its onset.

This clonotype has ten or more counts. Its antigen is unidentified. From germline, CDR1 is SGHTA and CDR2 FQGTGA. The CDR3 sequence is 15 residues long. V gave up 6 bases and J gave up 0 bases; unmatched junction bases: 5. Researchers took RNA transcripts and amplified the TCR beta CDR3 regions from them. HTBI primers drove first-round RT-PCR of the TCR CDR3. Each CDR3 protein gets one entry after TCRdb re-called the multiplex PCR reads with MiXCR. The table has approximately 700,000 distinct CDR3 sequences, about a sixth seen once. The clonotype comes from a young man with Graves' hyperthyroidism. Sample: blood. V is TRBV7-3 and J is TRBJ2-3; 8 bases agree with TRBD2. CDR3 residues: CASSYSGASTDTQYF. The CDR3 region has the DNA TGTGCCAGCAGTTATAGCGGGGCTAGCACAGATACGCAGTATTTT.